This T cell receptor beta chain came from a study of blood T cell repertoires in COVID-19. Sequencing was performed with immunoSEQ multiplex PCR; in TCRdb, only in-frame clones are kept and a portion is missing. The data hold tens of thousands of clones, with 70% to 85% observed a single time. Looked up from germline, CDR1 is SQVTM and CDR2 is ANQGSEA. The CDR3 has 13 residues. V was trimmed by 5 bases and J by 4 bases, leaving 13 bases between them. The TCR was taken from a woman in her 50s with acute or convalescent COVID-19. Sequenced material: peripheral blood. V and J are TRBV29-1 and TRBJ2-3; TRBD2 might be the D (5 bases). The CDR3: CSVTGDLADTQYF. The CDR3 bases are TGCAGCGTTACCGGGGATCTGGCAGATACGCAGTATTTT.